One sample yielded the 30 T cell receptor beta chains listed below, sequenced in a study of CD8 T cells in Susac syndrome. An amount of RNA that ranged from about 0.45 to 1 ug was reverse transcribed with random hexamers. TCRdb recomputed calls from the immunoSEQ multiplex PCR reads with MiXCR, one row per CDR3 protein. The data show around 180,000 distinct CDR3 sequences, 90% to 96% seen once. Sequencing input: CD4+ T cells from PBMCs. The receptors stem from a human donor with multiple sclerosis.

The chain carries TRBV2 and TRBJ2-7, with D possibly called TRBD1 or TRBD2 (6 bases each). Germline V gene lookup returns CDR1 SNHLY and CDR2 FYNNEI. Trimming shortened V by 3 bases and J by 4 bases, and 19 bases separated the two germline ends. This CDR3 region has 16 residues. The CDR3 loop is CASSDSFRGLPYEQYF. Here the CDR3 DNA reads TGTGCCAGCAGTGATTCTTTCCGGGGGCTTCCGTACGAGCAGTACTTC.

The rearrangement uses TRBV20-1 and TRBJ2-7; 10 bases map to TRBD1. Germline-derived CDR1 and CDR2 are DFQATT and SNEGSKA (reference sequence). The CDR3 is 13 amino acids. V gave up 6 bases and J gave up 0 bases; unmatched junction bases: 2. CDR3 sequence: CSAGQGGSYEQYF. CDR3 nucleotide sequence: TGCAGTGCCGGACAGGGGGGCTCCTACGAGCAGTACTTC.

This clonotype was counted between two and nine times. CDR3 nucleotide sequence: TGTGCCAGCAGCCAAGATCCAGGCACAGATACGCAGTATTTT. This gives the protein CASSQDPGTDTQYF. The V gene is TRBV3-1, the J gene TRBJ2-3, with D uncertain. V was trimmed by 0 bases and J by 1 base, leaving 5 bases between them. This CDR3 region has 14 residues. Germline CDR1 and CDR2: LGHDT and YNNKEL (reference sequence).

The chain has TRBV30 and TRBJ2-7, with D perhaps TRBD1 (6 bases). The CDR3 length is 17 residues. The V gene lost 3 bases and the J gene lost 0 bases, with 21 bases spanning the gap. The germline V gene has CDR1 GTSNPN and CDR2 SVGIG (reference sequence). The CDR3 loop is CAWSVGRGGSSSYEQYF. The CDR3 DNA follows: TGTGCCTGGAGCGTCGGCCGTGGGGGCTCAAGCTCCTACGAGCAGTACTTC.

The chain combines TRBV2 with TRBJ2-1, with 7 bases that match TRBD2. CDR1 and CDR2 (germline): SNHLY, FYNNEI. V lost 5 bases to trimming and J lost 5 bases; unmatched junction nucleotides: 9. CDR3 length equals 15 residues. CDR3 sequence reads: CASSRAGVRHNEQFF. Written as DNA, the CDR3 is TGTGCCAGCAGTCGCGCGGGGGTCCGCCACAATGAGCAGTTCTTC.

The chain is built from TRBV20-1 and TRBJ1-3; the D gene is possibly TRBD1 (5 bases). Deletions cut 4 bases from V and 4 bases from J, with 14 bases between. CDR1 DFQATT and CDR2 SNEGSKA come from the germline V gene (reference sequence). The CDR3 totals 14 residues. CDR3 loop: CSANHGGWGNTIYF. The CDR3 DNA is TGCAGTGCTAACCACGGGGGTTGGGGAAACACCATATATTTT.

The chain is built from TRBV30 and TRBJ1-6; D is perhaps TRBD1 (6 bases). Per germline, CDR1 GTSNPN and CDR2 SVGIG (reference sequence). V lost 7 bases and J 0 bases, leaving 19 bases between the germline ends. This CDR3 spans 17 amino acids. CDR3 region: CASGQRDRSSYNSPLHF. CDR3 nucleotides: TGTGCCTCTGGACAGAGGGACCGGAGCTCCTATAATTCACCCCTCCACTTT.

The DNA for the CDR3 is TGTGCCAGCAGCTTGAGAGGGGGCCCGAAACATGAGCAGTTCTTC. It specifies CASSLRGGPKHEQFF. V usage is TRBV5-6 and J usage is TRBJ2-1; 7 bases agree with TRBD1. Trimming at V came to 1 base and at J to 8 bases, leaving 9 bases not matched to a gene. CDR1 SGHDT and CDR2 YYEEEE come from the germline V gene. The CDR3 is 15 residues long.

The gene calls are TRBV7-2 and TRBJ1-1, with a tentative D call TRBD1 (6 bases). Looked up from germline, CDR1 is SGHTA and CDR2 is FQGNSA. V lost 5 bases to trimming and J lost 11 bases, with 12 bases between them. This CDR3 has 11 amino acids. CDR3 sequence: CASSPGVQAFF. The CDR3 DNA reads as TGTGCCAGCAGCCCAGGGGTGCAGGCTTTCTTT.

This clonotype was detected once. The chain couples TRBV18 to TRBJ2-4; D remains unclear. The germline CDR1 and CDR2 sequences are KGHSH and LQKENI. V was pared by 1 base and J by 6 bases, with 13 bases between. CDR3 size: 15 residues. In DNA, the CDR3 is TGTGCCAGCTCACCACAGGGTCTTGATGGAAACATTCAGTACTTC. Its translation is CASSPQGLDGNIQYF.

This rearrangement joins TRBV29-1 to TRBJ2-7; TRBD2 matches at 8 bases. CDR1 is SQVTM and CDR2 is ANQGSEA in the germline V gene. There are 14 residues in the CDR3. V lost 7 bases to trimming and J lost 6 bases; unmatched junction nucleotides: 14. In DNA form, the CDR3 reads TGCAGCGCTGCCCAGGGCAGCGGGGGTGTCGAGCAGTACTTC. Translation gives CSAAQGSGGVEQYF.

This clonotype was observed a single time. This sequence joins TRBV7-3 and TRBJ2-6; D is unclear. Per the germline V gene, CDR1 is SGHTA and CDR2 is FQGTGA. The ends were cut back, 5 bases at V and 0 bases at J, with 8 bases in the middle. This CDR3 has 15 residues. The CDR3 loop is CASSRGNSGANVLTF. The CDR3 DNA sequence: TGTGCCAGCAGCCGCGGTAACTCTGGGGCCAACGTCCTGACTTTC.

The chain couples TRBV2 to TRBJ2-3; no reliable D call. Looked up from germline, CDR1 is SNHLY and CDR2 is FYNNEI. This CDR3 contains 13 residues. V was shortened by 3 bases and J by 0 bases, with 4 bases between the two germline ends. The CDR3 region has the DNA TGTGCCAGCAGTGACCGAAGCACAGATACGCAGTATTTT. The encoded protein is CASSDRSTDTQYF.

This clonotype has only a few counts. This rearrangement joins TRBV9 to TRBJ2-7, with TRBD2 matching 8 bases. Losses at the gene ends were 0 bases for V and 3 bases for J; bases not matched to a gene: 2. CDR1 is SGDLS and CDR2 is YYNGEE in the germline V gene. This CDR3 has 14 residues. Written as DNA, the CDR3 is TGTGCCAGCAGCGTAGCCGGGGGGGGCTACGAGCAGTACTTC. Residues: CASSVAGGGYEQYF.

A few counts support this clonotype. The rearrangement links TRBV12-3 or TRBV12-4 to TRBJ1-5, with a weak D call TRBD1 (6 bases). Trimming shortened V by 5 bases and J by 2 bases, and 7 bases separated the two germline ends. The CDR3 extends over 13 amino acids. The CDR3 protein is CASSRQGNQPQHF. As DNA, the CDR3 is TGTGCCAGCAGTCGACAGGGCAATCAGCCCCAGCATTTT.

The chain couples TRBV7-8 to TRBJ1-6; D not certain. CDR1 SGHVS and CDR2 FQNEAQ come from the germline V gene. With 10 bases removed from V and 7 bases from J, the gap between germline ends came to 14 bases. This CDR3 is built from 13 residues. CDR3 sequence (DNA): TGTGCCACCAACCGGGCCCAAAATTCACCCCTCCACTTT. Translating gives CATNRAQNSPLHF.

This chain uses TRBV3-1 with TRBJ1-2, with TRBD1 as a possible D gene (5 bases). Germline loops: CDR1 LGHDT, CDR2 YNNKEL (reference sequence). V was shortened by 3 bases and J by 8 bases, with 22 bases between the two germline ends. This CDR3 region has 16 residues. The CDR3 region is CASSQPGGGTSSGYTF. The CDR3 bases are TGTGCCAGCAGCCAGCCCGGGGGGGGGACTTCCAGCGGCTACACCTTC.

The chain has TRBV9 and TRBJ2-2; 10 nucleotides line up with TRBD1. Germline CDR1 is SGDLS and CDR2 is YYNGEE. Losses at the gene ends were 4 bases for V and 0 bases for J; bases not matched to a gene: 3. CDR3 length: 16 amino acids. CDR3 nucleotides: TGTGCCAGCAGCCAGGGACAGGGGTCGAACACCGGGGAGCTGTTTTTT. Its protein is CASSQGQGSNTGELFF.

The V call is TRBV18, the J call TRBJ2-7; possible D gene TRBD2, 6 bases. Germline CDR1 is KGHSH and CDR2 is LQKENI. V was trimmed by 2 bases and J by 0 bases, leaving 20 bases between them. The CDR3 is made up of 18 amino acids. The CDR3 loop is CASSPTTAGHGSSYEQYF. The CDR3 DNA reads as TGTGCCAGCTCACCAACTACCGCCGGACACGGGAGCTCCTACGAGCAGTACTTC.

This clonotype came up a few times. The chain carries TRBV19 and TRBJ1-5; no reliable D call. The V end lost 5 bases, the J end lost 3 bases, and 5 bases lay between the germline ends. Germline V lookup: CDR1 LNHDA, CDR2 SQIVND (reference sequence). The CDR3 runs 12 residues. In DNA form, the CDR3 reads TGTGCCAGTAGTCTTGCCAATCAGCCCCAGCATTTT. Amino acids: CASSLANQPQHF.

The chain recombines TRBV2 with TRBJ2-3; D gene ambiguous. This CDR3 comprises 14 residues. Germline CDR1 reads SNHLY; CDR2 reads FYNNEI. V was clipped by 3 bases and J by 3 bases, with 10 bases between them. The DNA for the CDR3 is TGTGCCAGCAGTGAGTGGGATTCAACAGATACGCAGTATTTT. Protein sequence: CASSEWDSTDTQYF.

The chain combines TRBV20-1 with TRBJ2-3, with 8 bases fitting TRBD2. The CDR3 extends over 16 amino acids. The ends lost 0 bases at V and 2 bases at J; junction bases unmatched: 7. Germline CDR1 DFQATT, CDR2 SNEGSKA (reference sequence). CDR3 protein: CSARDPLAGITDTQYF. The CDR3 nucleotides are TGCAGTGCTAGAGATCCGCTAGCGGGTATCACAGATACGCAGTATTTT.

The V gene is TRBV20-1, the J gene TRBJ2-7, with D possibly TRBD1 on 7 matching bases. With 6 bases removed from V and 3 bases from J, the gap between germline ends came to 21 bases. The CDR3 consists of 15 residues. The germline gives CDR1 DFQATT, CDR2 SNEGSKA (reference sequence). CDR3 loop: CSALPTGRNDYEQYF. As DNA, the CDR3 is TGCAGTGCGTTACCGACAGGGAGGAATGACTACGAGCAGTACTTC.

The gene calls are TRBV20-1 and TRBJ2-2; D unresolved. Germline loops: CDR1 DFQATT, CDR2 SNEGSKA (reference sequence). The CDR3 is 13 residues long. The V end lost 3 bases, the J end lost 1 base, and 6 bases lay between the germline ends. The CDR3 loop is CSASLGNTGELFF. CDR3 nucleotide sequence: TGCAGTGCTAGCCTTGGGAACACCGGGGAGCTGTTTTTT.

The rearrangement uses TRBV2 and TRBJ1-2, with D possibly being TRBD1 (6 bases). Trimming cost V 4 bases and J 4 bases, with 19 bases left between them. The CDR3 has 16 amino acids. Looked up from germline, CDR1 is SNHLY and CDR2 is FYNNEI. The CDR3 is CASSAGQGSWGYGYTF. CDR3 in DNA: TGTGCCAGCAGTGCGGGACAAGGGTCCTGGGGCTATGGCTACACCTTC.

The rearrangement joins TRBV5-1 to TRBJ2-3; 7 bases agree with TRBD1. Germline V gene lookup returns CDR1 SGHRS and CDR2 YFSETQ. Trimming at V came to 4 bases and at J to 3 bases, leaving 8 bases not matched to a gene. This CDR3 is built from 15 residues. CDR3 DNA sequence: TGCGCCAGCAGCCCACCGACAGGGACGACAGATACGCAGTATTTT. It specifies CASSPPTGTTDTQYF. The whole variable domain, remainder taken from reference TRBV5-1 and TRBJ2-3, is KAGVTQTPRYLIKTRGQQVTLSCSPISGHRSVSWYQQTPGQGLQFLFEYFSETQRNKGNFPGRFSGRQFSNSRSEMNVSTLELGDSALYLCASSPPTGTTDTQYFGPGTRLTVL.

The V and J genes are TRBV4-2 and TRBJ1-2; 8 positions match TRBD1. Losses at the gene ends were 0 bases for V and 2 bases for J; bases not matched to a gene: 5. The CDR3 runs 16 residues. Germline V lookup: CDR1 LGHNA, CDR2 YNFKEQ. The CDR3 loop reads CASSQDIRQGNYGYTF. The CDR3 bases are TGTGCCAGCAGCCAAGACATTAGACAGGGGAACTATGGCTACACCTTC.

The J gene is TRBJ1-6, the V gene TRBV30, with TRBD1 identical over 7 bases. V shed 4 bases, J shed 9 bases, and the junction held 9 bases outside the gene matches. The CDR3 extends over 14 amino acids. Germline V gives CDR1 GTSNPN, CDR2 SVGIG (reference sequence). CDR3 in DNA: TGTGCCTGGAACGGCAGGGGGGATTTTTCACCCCTCCACTTT. Translated, it gives CAWNGRGDFSPLHF.

The chain has TRBV20-1 and TRBJ1-3, with D possibly TRBD1 on 5 matching bases. V lost 3 bases, J lost 0 bases, and 9 bases lay in between. This CDR3 is built from 14 residues. CDR1 DFQATT and CDR2 SNEGSKA come from the germline V gene (reference sequence). The CDR3 nucleotides read TGCAGTGCTAGCGGGGGGATCTCTGGAAACACCATATATTTT. It encodes CSASGGISGNTIYF.

The chain couples TRBV24-1 to TRBJ2-3; D possibly corresponds to TRBD1 (6 bases). V gave up 0 bases and J gave up 1 base, with 10 bases separating them. Germline CDR1 and CDR2: KGHDR and SFDVKD. The CDR3 sequence is 16 residues long. CDR3 sequence: CATSDLFRGGTDTQYF. The CDR3 nucleotides are TGTGCCACCAGTGATTTGTTCAGGGGCGGCACAGATACGCAGTATTTT.